A single sample is the source of the 20 T cell receptor beta chains below, sequenced in a study of shared clonotypes between healthy human individuals. Generated by immunoSEQ multiplex PCR, the TCRdb table keeps only in-frame clones and is missing some. The table lists roughly 490,000 clones, approximately 80% of them singletons, with approximately 13% in the top ten. The sequenced sample consisted of PBMCs. The receptors were gathered from a woman aged 40-49 years in good health. Some clones in this sample may be carry-over from other donors' samples.

CDR3 nucleotide sequence: TGTGCCAGCAGCAAAGGGACTAGAGGTTGGTACGAGCAGTACTTC. Protein sequence: CASSKGTRGWYEQYF. This chain joins TRBV11-1 and TRBJ2-7; 8 bases fit TRBD2. V trimming: 5 bases; J trimming: 4 bases; junction bases outside the gene matches: 10. The CDR3 is made up of 15 amino acids. Germline V gene data show CDR1 as SGHAT and CDR2 as FQDESV (reference sequence).

Notes on this clone: This likely came from a read error, as a far larger clone is one base away. V gene TRBV27 combines with J gene TRBJ2-1; 10 nucleotides agree with TRBD2. V lost 4 bases to trimming and J lost 2 bases; unmatched junction nucleotides: 5. CDR1 and CDR2 (germline): MNHEY, SMNVEV (reference sequence). The CDR3 is 16 residues long. For the CDR3, the DNA is TGTGCCAGCAGTTCATCTCTAGCGGGGGCCTACAATGAGCAGTTCTTC. Translating gives CASSSSLAGAYNEQFF.

In DNA form, the CDR3 reads TGCGCCAGCAGCCAAGAAACCGGGACAGGGGACACAGATACGCAGTATTTT. Its translation: CASSQETGTGDTDTQYF. The V gene is TRBV4-1, the J gene TRBJ2-3; TRBD1 matches 10 bases. The trim removed 0 bases at V and 2 bases at J, leaving 5 bases unmatched. The CDR3 spans 17 residues. Germline assignment: CDR1 MGHRA and CDR2 YSYEKL.

This clone came up once. This chain links TRBV10-3 with TRBJ1-3, with 7 bases matching TRBD1. Per germline, CDR1 ENHRY and CDR2 SYGVKD. Trimming removed 8 bases from V and 0 bases from J; junction bases left unmatched: 4. CDR3 length: 14 amino acids. CDR3: CAIQGTDSGNTIYF. The CDR3 DNA reads as TGTGCCATCCAGGGGACAGACTCTGGAAACACCATATATTTT.

The V and J genes are TRBV28 and TRBJ2-1; 9 bases match TRBD1. This CDR3 is 15 amino acids long. Trimming cost V 2 bases and J 8 bases; bases outside gene matches: 7. Per the germline V gene, CDR1 is MDHEN and CDR2 is SYDVKM. This chain's CDR3 is CASSLGGQGIHEQFF. In DNA form, the CDR3 reads TGTGCCAGCAGTTTAGGGGGACAGGGTATCCATGAGCAGTTCTTC.

The DNA for the CDR3 is TGTGCCAGCAGCTCGGGCGGACAGGGGCGCCAGTACTTC. Encoded protein: CASSSGGQGRQYF. The chain employs TRBV7-9 and TRBJ2-5; 9 bases map to TRBD1. The CDR3 spans 13 residues. V was clipped by 4 bases and J by 10 bases; unmatched bases: 7. Germline CDR1 reads SEHNR; CDR2 reads FQNEAQ (reference sequence).

The chain recombines TRBV5-1 with TRBJ1-4; D ambiguous. CDR3 size: 16 residues. Germline CDR1 is SGHRS and CDR2 is YFSETQ. Trimming left V 1 base short and J 0 bases short, with 10 bases between. CDR3 amino acids: CASSLWGTATNEKLFF. The CDR3 DNA reads as TGCGCCAGCAGCTTGTGGGGAACAGCAACTAATGAAAAACTGTTTTTT.

The rearrangement links TRBV7-2 to TRBJ1-2; 10 bases map to TRBD1. Germline V gene data show CDR1 as SGHTA and CDR2 as FQGNSA. The CDR3 loop spans 15 amino acids. V lost 5 bases, J lost 3 bases, and 6 bases stayed unmatched. CDR3 coding DNA: TGTGCCAGCAGCGTAACCGGGACAGGGGACTATGGCTACACCTTC. It codes for CASSVTGTGDYGYTF.

The chain employs TRBV19 and TRBJ2-7; maybe TRBD1 (6 bases). The CDR3 covers 14 residues. V lost 1 base, J lost 9 bases, and 16 bases lay in between. Germline V lookup: CDR1 LNHDA, CDR2 SQIVND (reference sequence). The CDR3, as DNA: TGTGCCAGTAGTATAGGTGGACAGACTTTTGGGCAGTACTTC. Protein: CASSIGGQTFGQYF.

J is TRBJ2-3 and V is TRBV14; D perhaps matches TRBD2 (6 bases). Trimming cost V 2 bases and J 0 bases, with 12 bases left between them. The CDR3 is 16 residues long. Germline V gene lookup returns CDR1 SGHDN and CDR2 FVKESK. The CDR3 DNA follows: TGTGCCAGCAGCCAATGGGGGGTCTTTAGCACAGATACGCAGTATTTT. Translating it yields CASSQWGVFSTDTQYF.

Worth noting for this clone: A clone one base away is much larger, so this may be a read error. This chain joins TRBV9 and TRBJ2-3; 8 nucleotides agree with TRBD2. CDR1 is SGDLS, CDR2 YYNGEE, per germline. The trim removed 0 bases at V and 0 bases at J, leaving 3 bases unmatched. The CDR3 loop spans 16 amino acids. The CDR3: CASSVGASGSTDTQYF. CDR3 coding DNA: TGTGCCAGCAGCGTAGGGGCTAGCGGGAGCACAGATACGCAGTATTTT.

This chain links TRBV18 with TRBJ2-6; D uncertain. This CDR3 contains 15 residues. The V gene lost 2 bases and the J gene lost 1 base, with 6 bases spanning the gap. Germline CDR1 is KGHSH and CDR2 is LQKENI. The CDR3 loop reads CASSPSQSGANVLTF. The CDR3 region has the DNA TGTGCCAGCTCACCAAGCCAATCTGGGGCCAACGTCCTGACTTTC.

In this sample, this clone turned up once. The CDR3 loop is CASSQGQGMLAEAFF. The CDR3 region has the DNA TGTGCCAGCAGCCAAGGACAGGGGATGCTCGCTGAAGCTTTCTTT. The chain employs TRBV14 and TRBJ1-1, with 8 bases that match TRBD1. Germline V lookup: CDR1 SGHDN, CDR2 FVKESK. The junction had 7 bases not matched to a gene; V was cut back by 1 base and J by 6 bases. The CDR3 is made up of 15 amino acids. The full variable domain, completed using reference TRBV14 and TRBJ1-1, is EAGVTQFPSHSVIEKGQTVTLRCDPISGHDNLYWYRRVMGKEIKFLLHFVKESKQDESGMPNNRFLAERTGGTYSTLKVQPAELEDSGVYFCASSQGQGMLAEAFFGQGTRLTVV.

The chain combines TRBV6-6 with TRBJ1-3; D is ambiguous. The germline gives CDR1 MNHNY, CDR2 SVGAGI (reference sequence). CDR3 length: 15 residues. Trimming left V 4 bases short and J 0 bases short, with 10 bases between. CDR3 in DNA: TGTGCCAGCAGTTCACAATGGGACTCTGGAAACACCATATATTTT. Translation gives CASSSQWDSGNTIYF.

The chain is built from TRBV27 and TRBJ1-5; D remains unclear. The CDR3 consists of 13 residues. Germline CDR1 and CDR2: MNHEY and SMNVEV (reference sequence). V dropped 0 bases and J dropped 7 bases, with 7 bases sitting between them. The CDR3 region is CASSLSARQPQHF. The CDR3 DNA reads as TGTGCCAGCAGTTTATCGGCCCGCCAGCCCCAGCATTTT.

V and J are TRBV11-2 and TRBJ1-2; D is perhaps TRBD1 (5 bases). The germline CDR1 and CDR2 sequences are SGHAT and FQNNGV. V shed 2 bases and J shed 4 bases, with 11 bases lying between them. The CDR3 has 14 residues. The DNA for the CDR3 is TGTGCCAGCAGCTTACAGGGTGTGCGCTATGGCTACACCTTC. Protein sequence: CASSLQGVRYGYTF.

Only a few counts were recorded for this clone. This chain joins TRBV6-6 and TRBJ2-2; D is perhaps TRBD1 (6 bases). Germline CDR1 and CDR2: MNHNY and SVGAGI (reference sequence). The CDR3 runs to 15 residues. The V gene lost 0 bases and the J gene lost 4 bases, with 9 bases spanning the gap. This CDR3 reads CASSYSGQITGELFF. DNA for the CDR3: TGTGCCAGCAGTTACTCTGGACAGATCACCGGGGAGCTGTTTTTT.

The table lists this clone with a few counts. The sample carries other DNA sequences with the same CDR3. V is TRBV7-2 and J is TRBJ1-3; D may be TRBD1 (5 bases). Germline V lookup: CDR1 SGHTA, CDR2 FQGNSA. Trimming shortened V by 1 base and J by 1 base, and 14 bases separated the two germline ends. CDR3 length equals 17 residues. The CDR3 here is CASSLGSGLSSGNTIYF. For the CDR3, the DNA is TGTGCCAGCAGCTTAGGGTCAGGGTTGTCTTCTGGAAACACCATATATTTT.

The chain recombines TRBV6-7 with TRBJ1-1; 7 bases match TRBD1. TRBV6-7 is an ORF; its function is uncertain. The length of the CDR3 is 14 residues. Trimming at V came to 2 bases and at J to 3 bases, leaving 3 bases not matched to a gene. This chain's CDR3 is CASSYEGADTEAFF. Here the CDR3 DNA reads TGTGCCAGCAGTTACGAGGGGGCGGACACTGAAGCTTTCTTT.

This clone was seen only once. This chain links TRBV5-1 with TRBJ2-5; TRBD2 matches 7 bases. Unmatched junction bases numbered 7, after V lost 0 bases and J lost 5 bases. The germline V gene encodes CDR1 SGHRS and CDR2 YFSETQ. The CDR3 contains 15 residues. CDR3 residues: CASSLVTGGQETQYF. The CDR3 DNA is TGCGCCAGCAGCTTGGTAACGGGGGGTCAGGAGACCCAGTACTTC.